What follows describes a single T cell receptor beta chain. This specimen belongs to a study of T cells after yellow fever vaccination. It was through 5'RACE template switching that TCR cDNA was made, with a universal primer site and UMIs added. TCRdb ran MiXCR on the 5' RACE reads and lists one entry per CDR3 protein. The sample has more than 450,000 distinct CDR3 sequences; 20% to 25% are singletons. There are 17 residues in the CDR3. CDR1 is SNHLY, CDR2 FYNNEI, per germline. V was clipped by 4 bases and J by 0 bases, with 16 bases between them. The TCR sequence derives from a man aged 18 to 30 who received the YFV17D yellow fever vaccine. The rearrangement links TRBV2 to TRBJ1-5; D unresolved. Material: PBMCs, obtained roughly 20 days after the first yellow fever vaccination. CDR3 DNA: TGTGCCAGCAGTGGCGGACGAGGAGATTATAGCAATCAGCCCCAGCATTTT. Translation gives CASSGGRGDYSNQPQHF. Using reference TRBV2 and TRBJ1-5 for the parts outside the CDR3, the full variable domain is EPEVTQTPSHQVTQMGQEVILRCVPISNHLYFYWYRQILGQKVEFLVSFYNNEISEKSEIFDDQFSVERPDGSNFTLKIRSTKLEDSAMYFCASSGGRGDYSNQPQHFGDGTRLSIL.